A single sample is the source of the 14 T cell receptor beta chains below, sequenced in a study of blood T cell repertoires in COVID-19. Repertoires were generated with immunoSEQ multiplex PCR, while TCRdb's copy carries only in-frame clones and drops some. The sample consists of more than 95,000 clones, 75% to 90% of them appearing once. Sequenced material: peripheral blood. The receptors stem from a man aged 60-69 years with acute or convalescent COVID-19.

The CDR3 protein is CASSLTVFETQYF. For the CDR3, the DNA is TGTGCCAGCAGCCTGACAGTTTTCGAGACCCAGTACTTC. V gene TRBV11-3 combines with J gene TRBJ2-5; weak D call: TRBD1 (5 bases). The germline V gene has CDR1 SGHNT and CDR2 YENEEA. The V end was cut by 5 bases, the J end by 5 bases, with 12 bases between. This CDR3 has 13 amino acids. Based on the CDR3 plus reference TRBV11-3 and TRBJ2-5, the full variable domain is EAGVVQSPRYKIIEKKQPVAFWCNPISGHNTLYWYLQNLGQGPELLIRYENEEAVDDSQLPKDRFSAERLKGVDSTLKIQPAELGDSAVYLCASSLTVFETQYFGPGTRLLVL.

The V call is TRBV7-8, the J call TRBJ2-2, with D possibly matching TRBD1 (6 bases). V lost 5 bases to trimming and J lost 0 bases, with 10 bases between them. In germline, CDR1 is SGHVS, CDR2 FQNEAQ. The CDR3 contains 15 residues. The CDR3 DNA reads as TGTGCCAGCAGCCTACAGGGAACGAACACCGGGGAGCTGTTTTTT. This translates into CASSLQGTNTGELFF.

The chain combines TRBV5-1 with TRBJ2-2, with TRBD2 matching over 9 bases. The junction had 5 bases not matched to a gene; V was cut back by 6 bases and J by 5 bases. The germline CDR1 and CDR2 sequences are SGHRS and YFSETQ. The CDR3 is 14 amino acids. The CDR3 sequence: CASTVAGVTGELFF. The DNA of the CDR3 is TGCGCCAGCACGGTAGCGGGAGTTACCGGGGAGCTGTTTTTT.

The V gene is TRBV9, the J gene TRBJ1-2; D is possibly TRBD1 (6 bases). The germline V gene encodes CDR1 SGDLS and CDR2 YYNGEE. The CDR3 has 15 amino acids. V dropped 2 bases and J dropped 0 bases, with 11 bases sitting between them. The CDR3 loop reads CASSVDSFPNYGYTF. DNA of the CDR3: TGTGCCAGCAGCGTGGACAGCTTCCCTAACTATGGCTACACCTTC.

The rearrangement joins TRBV19 to TRBJ1-2; a weak D match, TRBD1 (6 bases). Per the germline V gene, CDR1 is LNHDA and CDR2 is SQIVND (reference sequence). V lost 4 bases and J 3 bases, leaving 12 bases between the germline ends. The CDR3 is made up of 14 amino acids. The CDR3 sequence: CASSSRKGDYGYTF. In nucleotides, the CDR3 is TGTGCCAGTAGTAGTCGAAAGGGGGACTATGGCTACACCTTC.

The chain combines TRBV7-8 with TRBJ1-1; tentative D call: TRBD1 (5 bases). The CDR3 runs 13 residues. V lost 4 bases, J lost 1 base, and 7 bases lay in between. CDR1 and CDR2 from the germline V gene are SGHVS and FQNEAQ. The CDR3 sequence is CASSSDRNTEAFF. DNA of the CDR3: TGTGCCAGCAGCTCCGACAGGAACACTGAAGCTTTCTTT.

This clone was counted a few times. The chain combines TRBV29-1 with TRBJ2-3; D is undetermined. The germline CDR1 and CDR2 sequences are SQVTM and ANQGSEA. This CDR3 spans 10 amino acids. V was trimmed by 8 bases and J by 2 bases, leaving 5 bases between them. The CDR3 region is CSSVTDTQYF. CDR3 sequence (DNA): TGCAGCTCAGTCACAGATACGCAGTATTTT.

The chain combines TRBV19 with TRBJ2-1, with 12 bases identical to TRBD2. This CDR3 is 17 amino acids long. The junction had 9 bases not matched to a gene; V was cut back by 1 base and J by 8 bases. Per germline, CDR1 LNHDA and CDR2 SQIVND (reference sequence). In nucleotides, the CDR3 is TGTGCCAGTAGTATAGTTTCTAGCGGGAGGGCTCACGATGAGCAGTTCTTC. Protein: CASSIVSSGRAHDEQFF. Supplemented by reference TRBV19 and TRBJ2-1, the full variable domain reads DGGITQSPKYLFRKEGQNVTLSCEQNLNHDAMYWYRQDPGQGLRLIYYSQIVNDFQKGDIAEGYSVSREKKESFPLTVTSAQKNPTAFYLCASSIVSSGRAHDEQFFGPGTRLTVL.

This clone turned up a few times. The chain recombines TRBV6-5 with TRBJ2-4; 9 bases are shared with TRBD1. V was pared by 2 bases and J by 14 bases, with 7 bases of the junction left unmatched. The CDR3 has 13 amino acids. The germline V gene has CDR1 MNHEY and CDR2 SVGAGI. The CDR3: CASSYPGTGREYF. The CDR3 DNA sequence: TGTGCCAGCAGTTACCCCGGGACAGGGAGGGAGTACTTC.

The chain combines TRBV18 with TRBJ2-1, with D maybe TRBD2 (6 bases). Germline lookup yields CDR1 KGHSH and CDR2 LQKENI. The CDR3 loop spans 16 amino acids. V lost 4 bases and J lost 2, with 15 bases in between. The CDR3 coding sequence is TGTGCCAGCTCACGGGACCGGGACTCAACCTACAATGAGCAGTTCTTC. Translating it yields CASSRDRDSTYNEQFF.

This clone appeared once. The chain links TRBV6-2 or TRBV6-3 to TRBJ1-1; D possibly corresponds to TRBD1 (5 bases). The CDR3 has 15 amino acids. CDR1 is MNHEY and CDR2 is SVGEGT in the germline V gene. Deletions cut 2 bases from V and 1 base from J, with 11 bases between. The CDR3 loop is CASSYPGGENTEAFF. The CDR3 DNA follows: TGTGCCAGCAGTTACCCGGGAGGGGAGAACACTGAAGCTTTCTTT.

J is TRBJ2-1 and V is TRBV28; TRBD2 aligns across 9 bases. The CDR3 runs 16 residues. The V segment lost 1 base and the J segment 6 bases; nucleotides outside the gene matches: 7. Germline values: CDR1 MDHEN, CDR2 SYDVKM. CDR3 in amino acids: CASSLSLAGSLNEQFF. The CDR3, as DNA: TGTGCCAGCAGTTTATCTCTAGCGGGGAGCCTCAATGAGCAGTTCTTC.

The chain couples TRBV19 to TRBJ1-1; the match to TRBD1 covers 7 bases. The CDR3 has 16 residues. V gave up 7 bases and J gave up 5 bases; unmatched junction bases: 16. The germline V gene encodes CDR1 LNHDA and CDR2 SQIVND (reference sequence). The CDR3 bases are TGTGCCAGTACCAACCCCCGGACAGGTCGGGGGACTGAAGCTTTCTTT. Protein product: CASTNPRTGRGTEAFF.

V and J are TRBV7-8 and TRBJ2-1; 14 bases fit TRBD2. This CDR3 has 15 residues. Germline CDR1 reads SGHVS; CDR2 reads FQNEAQ. Trimming cost V 5 bases and J 8 bases; bases outside gene matches: 5. CDR3 amino acids: CASSQGLAGVDEQFF. The CDR3 DNA reads as TGTGCCAGCAGCCAGGGACTAGCGGGAGTTGATGAGCAGTTCTTC.